The T cell receptor beta chain described here comes from a study of blood T cells in healthy people across ages. PCR was performed a second time for 7 to 11 cycles using a sample-barcoded 5' primer and a J-beta primer mix. One entry per CDR3 protein results from TCRdb running MiXCR on the 5' RACE reads. The sample includes more than 1,000,000 distinct CDR3 sequences, 20% to 25% of them seen just once. The CDR3 spans 13 residues. Germline assignment: CDR1 SNHLY and CDR2 FYNNEI. Only a few counts were recorded for this clonotype. This same sample was also part of a study on T cells of mothers and their children. That study adds: Second-round PCR products received sample barcodes and 2-4 random nucleotides from the M1S primer.

The sequencing input was blood. V is TRBV2 and J is TRBJ2-5, with 9 positions matching TRBD1. The end of the DNA aligns better with TRBJ2-7, so the J call may be wrong. This sequence was found in a girl between 2 and 10 years old in good health. The CDR3 region has the DNA TGTGCCAGCACCGGACAGGGGTTTTACGAGCAGTACTTC. It yields the protein CASTGQGFYEQYF.